This T cell receptor (beta chain) stems from a study of long-term antiretroviral therapy in people with HIV. The CDR3 extends over 16 amino acids. V was cut by 5 bases and J by 4 bases, with 18 bases left in between. The V gene's germline CDR1 is SEHNR and CDR2 FQNEAQ (reference sequence). At survey level, the immunoSEQ assay was run in its v3.0 version. Repertoires were generated with immunoSEQ multiplex PCR, while TCRdb's copy carries only in-frame clones and drops some. The sample has under 45,000 clones, 80% seen once; the top ten hold about 6%. The input for sequencing was unsorted PBMCs, taken 3.4 years after starting antiretroviral therapy. V usage is TRBV7-9 and J usage is TRBJ2-1; D might be TRBD2 (5 bases). This clonotype was obtained from a man between 25 and 39 years old with HIV. The CDR3 coding sequence is TGTGCCAGCAGCGCAAGTGAACGGGGTCGGTACAATGAGCAGTTCTTC. This encodes CASSASERGRYNEQFF.